This T cell receptor beta chain stems from a study of tumor-infiltrating lymphocytes in primary liver carcinoma. CDR1 SGHAT and CDR2 FQNNGV come from the germline V gene. This CDR3 has 15 residues. The V gene lost 0 bases and the J gene lost 7 bases, with 12 bases spanning the gap. The researchers produced TCR beta cDNA from 450 to 600 ng total RNA with a constant-region primer. ARM-PCR was slightly modified, and three nested multiplex PCR rounds with it gave rise to the TCR beta libraries. PCR rounds one and two used TRBV1-TRBV30 forward primers with a C-beta reverse primer for around 9 cycles each. TCRdb itself ran the multiplex PCR reads through MiXCR, one entry per CDR3 protein. Here the sample spans about 64,000 distinct CDR3 sequences, about two thirds being singletons. It was from approximately 22-30 mg of unsorted bulk tissue that RNA and DNA were co-extracted.

The sequenced material came from liver tumor tissue from sampling region 4. Subset defined: tumor region T4, right-lateral pole. This rearrangement joins TRBV11-2 to TRBJ1-4; unclear D gene. The TCR comes from a man aged 35-49 years with primary liver carcinoma and hepatitis B virus infection. CDR3 region: CASSLDQTGVEKLFF. The CDR3 nucleotides are TGTGCCAGCAGCTTAGACCAGACCGGGGTTGAAAAACTGTTTTTT. Full variable domain (outside the CDR3, taken from reference TRBV11-2 and TRBJ1-4): EAGVAQSPRYKIIEKRQSVAFWCNPISGHATLYWYQQILGQGPKLLIQFQNNGVVDDSQLPKDRFSAERLKGVDSTLKIQPAKLEDSAVYLCASSLDQTGVEKLFFGSGTQLSVL.